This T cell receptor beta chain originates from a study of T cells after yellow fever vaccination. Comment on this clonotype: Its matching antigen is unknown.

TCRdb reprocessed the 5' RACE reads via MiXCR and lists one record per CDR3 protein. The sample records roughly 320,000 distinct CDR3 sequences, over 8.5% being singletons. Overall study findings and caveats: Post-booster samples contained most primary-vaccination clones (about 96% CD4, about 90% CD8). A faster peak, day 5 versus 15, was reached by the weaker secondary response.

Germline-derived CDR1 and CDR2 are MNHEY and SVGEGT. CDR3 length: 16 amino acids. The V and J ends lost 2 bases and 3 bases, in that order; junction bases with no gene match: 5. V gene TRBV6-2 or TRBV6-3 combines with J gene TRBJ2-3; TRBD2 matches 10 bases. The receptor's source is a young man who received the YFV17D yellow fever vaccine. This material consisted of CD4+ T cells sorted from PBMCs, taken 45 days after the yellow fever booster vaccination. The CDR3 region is CASSYSLAGETDTQYF. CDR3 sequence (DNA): TGTGCCAGCAGTTACAGTCTAGCGGGGGAAACAGATACGCAGTATTTT.